This entry lists 9 T cell receptor beta chains sequenced from one sample in a study of spatial heterogeneity in lung cancer. Overall study results and limits: Intratumoral expanded alpha and beta TCR counts were found to track tumor mutation counts.

TCRdb redid the calling of the 5' RACE reads with MiXCR, one entry per CDR3 protein. The data hold roughly 18,000 distinct CDR3 sequences, with more than 9% observed a single time. The time point was: sample taken at primary tumor resection. No cognate antigen is known for these TCRs. The sample in question was lung tumor tissue, obtained at surgery. The source is a female donor with early-stage non-small cell lung cancer.

In its sample, this clonotype is medium-sized. Being off target in a library aimed at alpha chains, this beta chain has a size of little meaning. The rearrangement links TRBV7-8 to TRBJ1-2; D is possibly TRBD1 (5 bases). V was clipped by 1 base and J by 5 bases, with 11 bases between them. CDR3 length: 14 amino acids. Germline V CDR1 and CDR2: SGHVS, FQNEAQ. CDR3 loop: CASSLGDGLYGYTF. CDR3 coding DNA: TGTGCCAGCAGCTTAGGGGACGGATTGTATGGCTACACCTTC.

This clonotype has ten or more counts. This beta chain is off target for a library built for alpha chains, so its abundance means little. V is TRBV7-2 and J is TRBJ2-7; 7 positions agree with TRBD1. V was pared by 4 bases and J by 1 base, with 7 bases of the junction left unmatched. The germline V gene has CDR1 SGHTA and CDR2 FQGNSA. The CDR3 extends over 15 amino acids. The chain's CDR3 is CASSSAGTESYEQYF. The DNA for the CDR3 is TGTGCCAGCAGCTCAGCCGGGACAGAGTCCTACGAGCAGTACTTC.

This clonotype showed up many times. The library was prepared for alpha chains; this beta chain is a stray read, so its frequency means little. The chain couples TRBV28 to TRBJ1-5, with D hard to call. The CDR3 loop spans 15 amino acids. Trimming stripped 2 bases from V and 2 bases from J, with 10 bases between. Germline V CDR1 and CDR2: MDHEN, SYDVKM. CDR3 nucleotides: TGTGCCAGCAGTTTAAGTTTGGCAGGCAATCAGCCCCAGCATTTT. Residues: CASSLSLAGNQPQHF.

To note about this clonotype: This beta chain is a stray sequence in a library constructed for alpha chains; its clone size is not meaningful. The CDR3 nucleotides are TGTGCCAGCAGTGAAGGCTACACCGGGGAGCTGTTTTTT. Protein sequence: CASSEGYTGELFF. The chain is built from TRBV11-2 and TRBJ2-2; D is ambiguous. Between the trimmed V and J ends, which lost 6 bases and 3 bases, there was a span of 8 bases. CDR1 is SGHAT, CDR2 FQNNGV, per germline. This CDR3 has 13 residues. Full variable domain (rest looked up from reference TRBV11-2 and TRBJ2-2): EAGVAQSPRYKIIEKRQSVAFWCNPISGHATLYWYQQILGQGPKLLIQFQNNGVVDDSQLPKDRFSAERLKGVDSTLKIQPAKLEDSAVYLCASSEGYTGELFFGEGSRLTVL.

A few counts support this clonotype. With the library built for alpha chains, this beta chain is off target and its frequency is not meaningful. This sequence joins TRBV6-5 and TRBJ1-2; 7 bases map to TRBD1. The CDR3 is made up of 15 amino acids. J gave up 7 bases and V 7 bases, and 15 bases lay outside the gene matches. Germline V CDR1 and CDR2: MNHEY, SVGAGI. The CDR3 sequence: CASTLGTAGSFGYTF. CDR3 nucleotides: TGTGCCAGCACCCTAGGGACAGCGGGATCTTTTGGCTACACCTTC.

This clonotype has only a few counts. The library was built for alpha chains, so this beta chain is an off-target read and its size means little. The chain has TRBV6-5 and TRBJ1-6; D uncertain. The germline gives CDR1 MNHEY, CDR2 SVGAGI. V was cut by 2 bases and J by 0 bases, with 5 bases left in between. The CDR3 totals 15 residues. The CDR3 region is CASSYRSSYNSPLHF. Here the CDR3 DNA reads TGTGCCAGCAGTTACAGGAGCTCCTATAATTCACCCCTCCACTTT.

About this clonotype itself: This beta chain represents an off-target read in a library built for alpha chains; its size is of limited meaning. This chain's CDR3 is CASSLVAQPQHF. CDR3 coding DNA: TGTGCCAGCAGCTTAGTGGCCCAGCCCCAGCATTTT. This rearrangement joins TRBV7-2 to TRBJ1-5, with unresolved D. The V and J ends lost 1 base and 7 bases respectively, with 5 bases between them. Germline V gene lookup returns CDR1 SGHTA and CDR2 FQGNSA. The CDR3 covers 12 residues.

Remarks on this clonotype: This beta chain represents an off-target read in a library built for alpha chains; its size is of limited meaning. CDR3 amino acids: CSASPFSSGGRDTQYF. The DNA of the CDR3 is TGCAGTGCTAGTCCCTTTTCTAGCGGGGGGAGGGATACGCAGTATTTT. The rearrangement joins TRBV20-1 to TRBJ2-3; TRBD2 agrees at 11 bases. The V and J ends lost 3 bases and 6 bases, in that order; junction bases with no gene match: 11. Looked up from germline, CDR1 is DFQATT and CDR2 is SNEGSKA (reference sequence). This CDR3 region has 16 residues.

This clonotype was seen ten or more times. Since the library was made to target alpha chains, this beta chain is a stray read and its abundance is not meaningful. The V and J genes are TRBV9 and TRBJ1-3, with TRBD1 matching over 7 bases. The CDR3 consists of 17 residues. Per the germline V gene, CDR1 is SGDLS and CDR2 is YYNGEE. V gave up 1 base and J gave up 0 bases; unmatched junction bases: 7. Written as DNA, the CDR3 is TGTGCCAGCAGCGTAAATAGGGGGCCTTCCTCTGGAAACACCATATATTTT. This gives the protein CASSVNRGPSSGNTIYF.